This TCR beta chain was captured in a study of blood T cell repertoires in COVID-19 (dated by TCRdb to 2018 to 2020). With respect to the entire study: The collaborator samples originated in the United States, Italy and Spain and spanned the acute and convalescent phases of COVID-19. The prospective study material was composed of cDNA or gDNA derived from T cells, B-cell-depleted T cells, or PBMCs. Deeply sampled blood TCRbeta repertoires from subjects exposed to, actively infected with, or recovered from COVID-19 were included in the dataset. The repertoires were released in a freely available public database intended as a resource for research on the immune response to SARS-CoV-2. The samples were drawn from the first 160 participants of the ongoing ImmuneRACE study and from some 1,300 subjects provided by 6 global collaborators. The sample metadata nearly always contained a de-identified subject ID, COVID-19 status, age in years and sex. HLA class I and class II types, where available, came from metadata supplied by the sample provider rather than from assay-based typing. On the study overall, not on this receptor specifically: Clinical and demographic metadata were provided uncurated, with the amount varying by source and participant.

TCRbeta CDR3 regions were amplified from genomic DNA using the immunoSEQ Assay, a bias-controlled multiplex PCR. The authors' analysis ran thus. The number of nucleated cells in each sample was estimated from the amplification of reference gene primers within the assay. To quantify the absolute abundance of each unique TCRbeta CDR3 rearrangement, sequence reads were collapsed and filtered. Productive Simpson clonality was computed per sample as the square root of Simpson's diversity index over productive rearrangements. Here the immuneACCESS table is served through TCRdb, limited to in-frame sequences with V and J called. Missing clones are a known gap in these copies; in checked studies unresolved V genes cover under half, and the rest lacks a known reason. From that table come the V and J calls and clone size; the DNA was used to work out D and trimming. The sample table lists about 170,000 clones, approximately 87% of them with a count of one. 3.7% of the sample is held by the ten biggest clonotypes.

Collaborating institutions collected whole blood in K2EDTA tubes following their own protocols. For TCRbeta analysis, collaborators shipped samples in one of three forms: frozen whole blood, isolated PBMCs, or DNA extracted from either of those sample types. As for this clone: Its specific antigen is unknown. The input lacks base qualities; no much larger clone sits a single base away.

The CDR3 runs 14 amino acids, cysteine and phenylalanine included. Only the CDR3 part of the read is kept: 42 bases, read in frame from the first base. The germline V gene (reference sequence) specifies DFQATT as CDR1 and SNEGSKA as CDR2. The V and J ends are trimmed by 3 bases and 2 bases, leaving 11 bases between them. The sample was peripheral blood. This sequence uses TRBV20-1 and TRBJ2-1, and the D gene may be TRBD1, 5 bases matching. The sequence was obtained from a man between 18 and 35 years old with active or convalescent COVID-19. The CDR3 region: CSASVWGAYNEQFF. The DNA is TGCAGTGCTAGTGTGTGGGGCGCCTACAATGAGCAGTTCTTC.